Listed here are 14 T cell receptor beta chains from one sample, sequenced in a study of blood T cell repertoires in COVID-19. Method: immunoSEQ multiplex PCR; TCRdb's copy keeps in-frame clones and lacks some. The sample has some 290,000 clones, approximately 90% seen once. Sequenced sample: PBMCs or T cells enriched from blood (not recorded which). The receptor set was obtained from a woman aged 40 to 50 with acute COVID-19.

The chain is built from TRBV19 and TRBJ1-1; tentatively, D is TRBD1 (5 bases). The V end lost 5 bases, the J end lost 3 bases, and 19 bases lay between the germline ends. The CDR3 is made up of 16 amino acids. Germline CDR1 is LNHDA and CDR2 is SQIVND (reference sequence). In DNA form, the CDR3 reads TGTGCCAGTAGTTCAAAGACAGAATACACCTACACTGAAGCTTTCTTT. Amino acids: CASSSKTEYTYTEAFF.

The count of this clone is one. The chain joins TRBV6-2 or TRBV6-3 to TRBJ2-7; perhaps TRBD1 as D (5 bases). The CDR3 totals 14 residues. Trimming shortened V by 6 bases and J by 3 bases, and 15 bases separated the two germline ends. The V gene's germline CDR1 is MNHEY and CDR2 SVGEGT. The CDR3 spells CASSPSGQNYEQYF. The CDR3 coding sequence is TGTGCCAGCAGCCCCTCAGGGCAGAACTACGAGCAGTACTTC.

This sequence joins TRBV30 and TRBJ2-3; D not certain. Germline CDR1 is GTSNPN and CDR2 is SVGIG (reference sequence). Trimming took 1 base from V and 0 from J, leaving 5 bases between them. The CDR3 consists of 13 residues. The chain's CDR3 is CAWSAQSTDTQYF. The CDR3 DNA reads TGTGCCTGGAGTGCCCAGAGCACAGATACGCAGTATTTT.

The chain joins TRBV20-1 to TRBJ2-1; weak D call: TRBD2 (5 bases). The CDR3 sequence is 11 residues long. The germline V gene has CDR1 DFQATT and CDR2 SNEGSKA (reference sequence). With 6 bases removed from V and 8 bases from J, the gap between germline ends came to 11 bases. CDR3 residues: CSAPTRDEQFF. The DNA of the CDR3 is TGCAGTGCACCTACGCGGGATGAGCAGTTCTTC.

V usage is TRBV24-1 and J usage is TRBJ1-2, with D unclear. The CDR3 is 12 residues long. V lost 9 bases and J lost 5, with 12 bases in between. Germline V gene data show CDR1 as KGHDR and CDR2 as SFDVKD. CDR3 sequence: CATSPGGYGYTF. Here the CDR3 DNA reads TGTGCCACCTCACCCGGCGGGTATGGCTACACCTTC.

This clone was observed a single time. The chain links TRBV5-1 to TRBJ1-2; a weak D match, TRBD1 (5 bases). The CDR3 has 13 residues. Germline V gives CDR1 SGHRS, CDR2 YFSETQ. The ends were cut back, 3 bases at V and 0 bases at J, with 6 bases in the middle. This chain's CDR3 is CASSSTANYGYTF. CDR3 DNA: TGCGCCAGCAGCTCGACAGCTAACTATGGCTACACCTTC.

The CDR3 sequence: CASSDSGLPYEQYF. The DNA of the CDR3 is TGTGCCAGCAGTGATAGCGGGCTCCCCTACGAGCAGTACTTC. V gene TRBV25-1 combines with J gene TRBJ2-7; 7 bases agree with TRBD2. V lost 3 bases, J lost 2 bases, and 4 bases stayed unmatched. Looked up from germline, CDR1 is MGHDK and CDR2 is SYGVNS. CDR3 length: 14 amino acids.

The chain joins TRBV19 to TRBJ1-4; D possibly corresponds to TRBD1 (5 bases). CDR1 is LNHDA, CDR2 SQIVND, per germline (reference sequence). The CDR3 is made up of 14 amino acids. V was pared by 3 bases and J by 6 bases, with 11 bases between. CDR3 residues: CASSIDQGYEKLFF. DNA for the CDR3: TGTGCCAGTAGTATCGACCAGGGCTATGAAAAACTGTTTTTT. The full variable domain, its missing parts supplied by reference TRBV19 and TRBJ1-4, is DGGITQSPKYLFRKEGQNVTLSCEQNLNHDAMYWYRQDPGQGLRLIYYSQIVNDFQKGDIAEGYSVSREKKESFPLTVTSAQKNPTAFYLCASSIDQGYEKLFFGSGTQLSVL.

This chain's CDR3 is CASSPTRTALGAFF. The CDR3 DNA follows: TGTGCCAGCTCCCCAACCAGGACAGCCCTAGGGGCTTTCTTT. The V and J genes are TRBV18 and TRBJ1-1, with D maybe TRBD1 (6 bases). Germline lookup yields CDR1 KGHSH and CDR2 LQKENI. Trimming left V 6 bases short and J 11 bases short, with 22 bases between. This CDR3 is built from 14 residues.

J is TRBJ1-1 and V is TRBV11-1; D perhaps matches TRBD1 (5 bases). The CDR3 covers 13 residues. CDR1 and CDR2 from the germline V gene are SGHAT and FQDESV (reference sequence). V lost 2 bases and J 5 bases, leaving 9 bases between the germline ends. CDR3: CASSLSGGTEAFF. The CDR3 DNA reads TGTGCCAGCAGCTTATCGGGGGGAACTGAAGCTTTCTTT.

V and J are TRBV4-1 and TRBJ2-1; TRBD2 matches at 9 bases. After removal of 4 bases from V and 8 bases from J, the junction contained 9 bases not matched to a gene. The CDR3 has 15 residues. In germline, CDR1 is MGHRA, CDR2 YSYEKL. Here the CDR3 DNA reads TGCGCCAGCAGCCCGGGTGCGGGAGGGTACCATGAGCAGTTCTTC. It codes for CASSPGAGGYHEQFF.

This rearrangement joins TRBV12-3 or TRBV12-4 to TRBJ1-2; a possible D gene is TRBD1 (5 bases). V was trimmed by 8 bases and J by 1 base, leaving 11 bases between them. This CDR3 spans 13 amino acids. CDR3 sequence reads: CASGRRGNYGYTF. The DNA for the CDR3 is TGTGCCAGCGGCCGAAGGGGTAACTATGGCTACACCTTC.

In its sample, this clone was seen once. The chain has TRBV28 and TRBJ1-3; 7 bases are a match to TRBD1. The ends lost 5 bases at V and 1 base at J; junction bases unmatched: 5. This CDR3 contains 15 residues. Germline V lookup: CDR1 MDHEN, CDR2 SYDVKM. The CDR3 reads CASSRDSSSGNTIYF. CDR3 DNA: TGTGCCAGCAGTCGGGACAGTTCTTCTGGAAACACCATATATTTT.

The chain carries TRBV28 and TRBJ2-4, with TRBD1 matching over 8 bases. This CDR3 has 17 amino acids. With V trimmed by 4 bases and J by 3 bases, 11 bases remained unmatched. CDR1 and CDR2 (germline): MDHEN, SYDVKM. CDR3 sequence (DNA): TGTGCCAGCAGTTATGCAGGGGGCGTCTCGAACAAAAACATTCAGTACTTC. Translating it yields CASSYAGGVSNKNIQYF. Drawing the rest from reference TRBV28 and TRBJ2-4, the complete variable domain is DVKVTQSSRYLVKRTGEKVFLECVQDMDHENMFWYRQDPGLGLRLIYFSYDVKMKEKGDIPEGYSVSREKKERFSLILESASTNQTSMYLCASSYAGGVSNKNIQYFGAGTRLSVL.